The 6 T cell receptor beta chains in this list originate from one sample, sequenced in a study of T cell clonality in common variable immunodeficiency. Method: immunoSEQ multiplex PCR; TCRdb's copy keeps in-frame clones and lacks some. The sample has roughly 40,000 clones, none seen only once. Sequencing input: peripheral blood mononuclear cells. The receptor set was obtained from a person between 18 and 70 years old in good health.

The sample holds many counts of this clone. The CDR3 end is not reached by the read, which stops 3 residues before it; the germline J gene fills it in. This chain uses TRBV15 with TRBJ2-3, with D perhaps matching TRBD2 (6 bases). Germline V gene data show CDR1 as LNHNV and CDR2 as YYDKDF (reference sequence). V lost 3 bases and J lost 2, with 12 bases in between. The CDR3 has 15 amino acids. The CDR3 here is CATSRGRGNTDTQYF. The sequenced CDR3 bases are TGTGCCACCAGCAGGGGTCGCGGGAACACAGATACG.

There are many counts of this clone. The read stops 3 residues short of the end of the CDR3; the missing end is completed from the germline J gene. The chain recombines TRBV30 with TRBJ2-4, with D maybe TRBD1 (7 bases). Germline lookup yields CDR1 GTSNPN and CDR2 SVGIG (reference sequence). V lost 1 base to trimming and J lost 8 bases, with 21 bases between them. This CDR3 has 16 amino acids. CDR3 DNA, as far as it was read: TGTGCCTGGAGTGAAGGGGACAGTCTTGGCGGGGACATT. This gives the protein CAWSEGDSLGGDI. Given in full, the CDR3 is CAWSEGDSLGGDIQYF.

This clone was detected a few times. This may come from a read error, since a much larger clone is one base off. The read terminates 3 residues ahead of where the CDR3 ends, so the germline J gene completes it. V gene TRBV2 combines with J gene TRBJ2-3; weak D call: TRBD2 (5 bases). The CDR3 has 13 residues. The V gene's germline CDR1 is SNHLY and CDR2 FYNNEI. The sequenced CDR3 bases are TGTGCCAGCAGATTAGCCGGAGGAGAGACG. It codes for CASRLAGGET. The entire CDR3 protein is CASRLAGGETQYF.

This clone turned up a few times. Mismatch with germline at one junction end may stem from a read error. Coverage ceases 3 residues before the CDR3 finishes, and the germline J gene fills in the end. V and J are TRBV19 and TRBJ2-3; D is perhaps TRBD1 (6 bases). Germline V gene lookup returns CDR1 LNHDA and CDR2 SQIVND (reference sequence). The CDR3 is made up of 15 amino acids. The CDR3 sequence: CASSHRTVEGETQYF. CDR3 DNA, as far as it was read: TGCGCCAGTAGTCATCGGACAGTGGAAGGAGAGACG.

Ten or more counts support this clone. CDR3 DNA (partial): TGTGCCAGCCAAGCGGGGACTACCGCTACCTATGGC. As protein: CASQAGTTATYG. The whole CDR3 reads CASQAGTTATYGYTF. The chain employs TRBV9 and TRBJ1-2; D may be TRBD1 (5 bases). Sequencing ends 3 residues short of the CDR3 end; the germline J gene provides the rest. Trimming cost V 7 bases and J 4 bases, with 20 bases left between them. The germline V gene encodes CDR1 SGDLS and CDR2 YYNGEE. There are 15 residues in the CDR3.

About this clone itself: Sequencing ends 3 residues short of the CDR3 end; the germline J gene provides the rest. V is TRBV19 and J is TRBJ1-2, with 7 bases that match TRBD1. The CDR3 loop spans 10 amino acids. CDR1 is LNHDA and CDR2 is SQIVND in the germline V gene (reference sequence). The CDR3 protein is CASRGKGYTF. The DNA read from the CDR3 is TGTGCCAGCAGGGGGAAGGGC.